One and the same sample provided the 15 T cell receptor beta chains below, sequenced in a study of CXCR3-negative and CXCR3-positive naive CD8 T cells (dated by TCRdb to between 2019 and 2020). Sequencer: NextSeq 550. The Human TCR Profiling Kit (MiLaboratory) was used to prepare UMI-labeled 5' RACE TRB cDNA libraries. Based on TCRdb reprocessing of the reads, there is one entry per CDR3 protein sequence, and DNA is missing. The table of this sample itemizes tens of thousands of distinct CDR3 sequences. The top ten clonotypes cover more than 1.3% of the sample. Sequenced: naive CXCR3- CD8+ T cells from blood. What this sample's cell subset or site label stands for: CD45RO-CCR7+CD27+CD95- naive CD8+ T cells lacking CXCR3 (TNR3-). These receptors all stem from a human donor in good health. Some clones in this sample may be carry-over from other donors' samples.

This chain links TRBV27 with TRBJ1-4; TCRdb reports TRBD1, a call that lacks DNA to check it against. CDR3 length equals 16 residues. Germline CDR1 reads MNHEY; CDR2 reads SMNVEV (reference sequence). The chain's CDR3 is CASSLYGGHLSEKLFF.

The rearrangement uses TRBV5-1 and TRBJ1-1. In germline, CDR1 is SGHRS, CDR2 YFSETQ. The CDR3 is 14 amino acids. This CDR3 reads CASSPDGLNTEAFF.

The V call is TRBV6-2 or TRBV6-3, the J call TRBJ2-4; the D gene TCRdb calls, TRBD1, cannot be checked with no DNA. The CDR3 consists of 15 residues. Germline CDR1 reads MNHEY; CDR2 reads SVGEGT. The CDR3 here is CASSSTGLRVNIQYF.

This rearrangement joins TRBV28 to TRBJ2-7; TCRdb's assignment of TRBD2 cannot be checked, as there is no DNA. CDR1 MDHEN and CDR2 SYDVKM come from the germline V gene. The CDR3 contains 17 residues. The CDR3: CASSFFASGSVSYEQYF.

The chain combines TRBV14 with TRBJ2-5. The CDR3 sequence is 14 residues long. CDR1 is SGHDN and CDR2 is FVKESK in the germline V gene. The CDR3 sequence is CASSQYKGAETQYF. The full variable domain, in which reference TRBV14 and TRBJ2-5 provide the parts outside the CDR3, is EAGVTQFPSHSVIEKGQTVTLRCDPISGHDNLYWYRRVMGKEIKFLLHFVKESKQDESGMPNNRFLAERTGGTYSTLKVQPAELEDSGVYFCASSQYKGAETQYFGPGTRLLVL.

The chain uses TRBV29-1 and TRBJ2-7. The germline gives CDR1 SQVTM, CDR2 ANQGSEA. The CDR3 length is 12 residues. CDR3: CSVEQSSYEQYF.

This CDR3 reads CASSYRTGEYNEQFF. V and J are TRBV5-1 and TRBJ2-1; TCRdb proposes TRBD1, but this gene call is untestable without DNA. This CDR3 has 15 amino acids. CDR1 SGHRS and CDR2 YFSETQ come from the germline V gene.

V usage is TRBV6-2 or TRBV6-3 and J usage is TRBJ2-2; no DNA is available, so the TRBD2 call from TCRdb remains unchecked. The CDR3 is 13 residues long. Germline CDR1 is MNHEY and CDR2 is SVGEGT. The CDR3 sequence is CASSYGGTGELFF.

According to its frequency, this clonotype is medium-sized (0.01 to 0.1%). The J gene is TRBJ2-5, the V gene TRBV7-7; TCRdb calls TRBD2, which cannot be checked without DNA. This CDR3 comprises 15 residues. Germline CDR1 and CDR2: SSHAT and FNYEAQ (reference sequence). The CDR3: CASSLTGLGHETQYF.

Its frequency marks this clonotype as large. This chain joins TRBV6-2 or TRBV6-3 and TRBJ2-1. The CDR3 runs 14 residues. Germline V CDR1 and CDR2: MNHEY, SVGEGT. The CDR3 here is CASSYSDGFNEQFF.

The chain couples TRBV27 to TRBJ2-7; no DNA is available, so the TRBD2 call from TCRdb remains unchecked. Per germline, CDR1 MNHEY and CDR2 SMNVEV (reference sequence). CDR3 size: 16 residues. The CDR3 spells CASSLLLDGGAYEQYF.

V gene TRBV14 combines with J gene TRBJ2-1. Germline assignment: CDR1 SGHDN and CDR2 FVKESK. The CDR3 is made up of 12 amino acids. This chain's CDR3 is CASSQVLNEQFF.

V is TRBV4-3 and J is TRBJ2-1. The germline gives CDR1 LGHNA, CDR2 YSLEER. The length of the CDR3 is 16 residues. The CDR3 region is CASSQDGGGSYNEQFF.

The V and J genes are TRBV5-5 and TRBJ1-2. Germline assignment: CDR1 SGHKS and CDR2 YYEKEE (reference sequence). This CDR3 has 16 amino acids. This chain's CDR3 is CASSSRGGYPNYGYTF.

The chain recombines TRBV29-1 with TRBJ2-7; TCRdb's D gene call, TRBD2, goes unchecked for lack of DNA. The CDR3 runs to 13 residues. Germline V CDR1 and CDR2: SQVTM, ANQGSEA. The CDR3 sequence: CSVDANGPKEQYF.